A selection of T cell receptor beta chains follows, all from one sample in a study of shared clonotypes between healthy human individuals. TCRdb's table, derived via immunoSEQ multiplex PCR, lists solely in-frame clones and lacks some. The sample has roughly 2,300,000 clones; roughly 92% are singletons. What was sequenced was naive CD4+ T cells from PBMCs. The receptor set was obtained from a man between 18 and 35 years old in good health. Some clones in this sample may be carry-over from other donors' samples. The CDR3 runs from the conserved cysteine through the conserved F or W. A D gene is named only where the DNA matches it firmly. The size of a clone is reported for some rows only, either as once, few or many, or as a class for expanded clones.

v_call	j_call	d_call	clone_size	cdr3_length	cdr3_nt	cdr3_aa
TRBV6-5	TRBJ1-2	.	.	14	TGTGCCAGCGGTCCACACTCCAATAACTATGGCTACACCTTC	CASGPHSNNYGYTF
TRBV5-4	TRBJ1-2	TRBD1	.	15	TGTGCCAGCAGCTTGGGGACAGGGGCTAACTATGGCTACACCTTC	CASSLGTGANYGYTF
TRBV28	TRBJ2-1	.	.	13	TGTGCCAGCAGTAGGGACGTTGACAATGAGCAGTTCTTC	CASSRDVDNEQFF
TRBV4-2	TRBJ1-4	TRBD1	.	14	TGTGCCAGCAGCCAGGGGGACAGGGACGAAAAACTGTTTTTT	CASSQGDRDEKLFF
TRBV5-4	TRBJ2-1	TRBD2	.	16	TGTGCCAGCAGCTTGGCGGGCCGTGGGAGGGCCAATGAGCAGTTCTTC	CASSLAGRGRANEQFF
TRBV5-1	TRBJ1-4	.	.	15	TGCGCCAGCAGCCCCGAGGGAGCAACTAATGAAAAACTGTTTTTT	CASSPEGATNEKLFF
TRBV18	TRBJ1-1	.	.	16	TGTGCCAGCTCGGCGCTGGGTGGACGGTCGAACACTGAAGCTTTCTTT	CASSALGGRSNTEAFF
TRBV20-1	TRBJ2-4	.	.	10	TGCAGTGCTAGTAATAACATTCAGTACTTC	CSASNNIQYF
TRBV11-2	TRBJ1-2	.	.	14	TGTGCCAGCAGCCCTTCGGCTTATAACTATGGCTACACCTTC	CASSPSAYNYGYTF
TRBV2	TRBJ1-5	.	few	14	TGTGCCAGCAGGGGGGCACTGAGCAATCAGCCCCAGCATTTT	CASRGALSNQPQHF
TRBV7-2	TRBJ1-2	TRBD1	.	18	TGTGCCAGCAGCCCCGATTGGTGGGGGACAGGGAATATTGCTGGCTACACCTTC	CASSPDWWGTGNIAGYTF
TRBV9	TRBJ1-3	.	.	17	TGTGCCAGCAGCCAAGTAGAAACAGGTCTCTCTGGAAACACCATATATTTT	CASSQVETGLSGNTIYF
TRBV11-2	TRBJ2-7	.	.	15	TGTGCCAGCAGCTTAGAATGGGGCACCACCTACGAGCAGTACTTC	CASSLEWGTTYEQYF
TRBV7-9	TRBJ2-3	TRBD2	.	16	TGTGCCAGCAGGGAGATAGGGACTAGCGGGACAGATACGCAGTATTTT	CASREIGTSGTDTQYF
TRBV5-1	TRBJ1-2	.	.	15	TGCGCCAGCAGCGTTGGGACCGAAACCTACTATGGCTACACCTTC	CASSVGTETYYGYTF
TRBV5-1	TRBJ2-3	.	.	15	TGCGCCAGCAGCGAGACAGTCCCCCTCGGGGATACGCAGTATTTT	CASSETVPLGDTQYF
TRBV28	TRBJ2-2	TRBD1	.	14	TGTGCCACCACGGGACAGACCTATGTCGGGGAGCTGTTTTTT	CATTGQTYVGELFF
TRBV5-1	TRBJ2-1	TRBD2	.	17	TGCGCCAGCAGCTTCCTCGCGGGAGGACCCTCCTGGAATGAGCAGTTCTTC	CASSFLAGGPSWNEQFF
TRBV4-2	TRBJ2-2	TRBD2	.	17	TGTGCCACGCGGGCGACTAGCGGGGAACCGAACACCGGGGAGCTGTTTTTT	CATRATSGEPNTGELFF
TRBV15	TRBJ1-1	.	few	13	TGTGCCACCAGCAGAGCACCGAACACTGAAGCTTTCTTT	CATSRAPNTEAFF
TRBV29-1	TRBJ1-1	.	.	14	TGCAGCGTTGACGGCTGGGGGCAGGGCACTGAAGCTTTCTTT	CSVDGWGQGTEAFF
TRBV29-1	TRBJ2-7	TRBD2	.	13	TGCAGCGTTTCGGCGGGAGGAGTGTACGAGCAGTACTTC	CSVSAGGVYEQYF